This T cell receptor (beta chain) derives from a study of blood T cells in healthy people across ages. Germline CDR1 reads LGHNA; CDR2 reads YNFKEQ. The CDR3 is 16 residues long. A word on this clonotype: An end of the junction differs from the germline gene, which may be a read error.

A second about 6 to 11 cycle PCR used barcoded and J-beta primers. MiXCR, applied by TCRdb to the 5' RACE reads, yields one record per CDR3 protein. The table has 750,000 to 1,000,000 distinct CDR3 sequences, about 27% seen once. The sample was also linked to a second study, of T cells of mothers and their children. That report adds: Overlap measured in related mother-child pairs was slightly, non-significantly higher than in unrelated pairs.

The sequencing sample was made of blood. The source of this sequence is a woman aged 40-49 years in good health. The chain couples TRBV4-2 to TRBJ2-7; 11 nucleotides match TRBD2. In nucleotides, the CDR3 is TGTGTCAGCAGCCAAGAAGCGACTAGCGGGGTGGACGAGCAGTACTTC. Its protein is CVSSQEATSGVDEQYF.